The clone carrying this TCR beta chain has at least ten counts. No antigen is known for it. A single record per CDR3 protein comes from TCRdb applying MiXCR to the reads. Among some 100,000 distinct CDR3 sequences listed, 20% to 30% were seen once. The data belong to a study of T cell repertoires in cytomegalovirus infection. The overall study: Public TCR beta signatures indicated both CMV infection and matching HLA type.

The CDR3 covers 13 residues. V lost 4 bases, J lost 4 bases, and 1 base stayed unmatched. Per germline, CDR1 SQVTM and CDR2 ANQGSEA. Whole-study findings and limits: The ex vivo response showed dominance by HLA-C-restricted CMV-specific TCR beta clonotypes.

The specimen sequenced was CD8+ T cells from PBMCs. The rearrangement links TRBV29-1 to TRBJ2-1, with TRBD2 matching 10 bases. This receptor was obtained from a human donor in good health (CMV status not recorded). Some clones in this sample may be carry-over from other donors' samples. The CDR3 here is CSVGTSGYNEQFF. The CDR3, as DNA: TGCAGCGTTGGGACTAGCGGTTACAATGAGCAGTTCTTC.